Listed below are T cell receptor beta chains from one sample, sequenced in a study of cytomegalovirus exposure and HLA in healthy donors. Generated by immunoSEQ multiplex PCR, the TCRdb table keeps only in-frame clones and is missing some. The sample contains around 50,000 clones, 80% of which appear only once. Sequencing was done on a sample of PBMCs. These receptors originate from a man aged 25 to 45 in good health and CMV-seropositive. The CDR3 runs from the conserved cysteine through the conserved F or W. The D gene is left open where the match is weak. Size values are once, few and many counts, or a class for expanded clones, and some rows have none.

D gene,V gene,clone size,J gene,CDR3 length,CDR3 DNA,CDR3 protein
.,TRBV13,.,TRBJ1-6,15,TGTGCCAGCAGCACGCAGGGGCCTTTTAATTCACCCCTCCACTTT,CASSTQGPFNSPLHF
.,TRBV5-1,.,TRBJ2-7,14,TGCGCCAGCAGCTTGGTTGTGGCCCCCTACGAGCAGTACTTC,CASSLVVAPYEQYF
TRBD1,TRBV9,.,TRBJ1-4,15,TGTGCCAGCAGCCCAACCGGGACAGGGGCTGCAAAACTGTTTTTT,CASSPTGTGAAKLFF
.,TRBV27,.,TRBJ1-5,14,TGTGCCAGCAGTTTATTAGGGGTTAATCAGCCCCAGCATTTT,CASSLLGVNQPQHF
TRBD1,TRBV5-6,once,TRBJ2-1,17,TGTGCCAGCAGCTCGGACAGGGGAACATACAGCTACAATGAGCAGTTCTTC,CASSSDRGTYSYNEQFF
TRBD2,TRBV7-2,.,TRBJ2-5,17,TGTGCCAGCAGCTTAGTTACTAGCGGGGGGGCCGGAGAGACCCAGTACTTC,CASSLVTSGGAGETQYF
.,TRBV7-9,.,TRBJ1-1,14,TGTGCCAGCAGCTTATTTCAGGGTAACACTGAAGCTTTCTTT,CASSLFQGNTEAFF
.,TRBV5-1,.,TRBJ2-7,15,TGCGCCAGCAGCTTGGTCTGGGGGGTCTCCTACGAGCAGTACTTC,CASSLVWGVSYEQYF
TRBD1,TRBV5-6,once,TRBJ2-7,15,TGTGCCAGCAGCCCGACAGGGTCCGGCAGGTACGAGCAGTACTTC,CASSPTGSGRYEQYF
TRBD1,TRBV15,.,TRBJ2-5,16,TGTGCCACCAGCCCAGGTGGACAGGCGACCGGCGAGACCCAGTACTTC,CATSPGGQATGETQYF
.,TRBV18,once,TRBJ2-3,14,TGTGCCAGCTCACCATACCAGGGGTCGGATACGCAGTATTTT,CASSPYQGSDTQYF
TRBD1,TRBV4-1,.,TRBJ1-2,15,TGCGCCAGCAGCTCGACAGGGAAGGCTAACTATGGCTACACCTTC,CASSSTGKANYGYTF
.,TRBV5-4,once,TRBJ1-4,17,TGTGCCAGCAGCGAGAGACCTGACAGTTTATTGAAGGAAAAACTGTTTTTT,CASSERPDSLLKEKLFF
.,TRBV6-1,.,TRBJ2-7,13,TGTGCCAGCCCTGGGACGGGAGTTTACGAGCAGTACTTC,CASPGTGVYEQYF
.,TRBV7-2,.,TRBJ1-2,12,TGTGCCAGCAGCCCCGAGCCGGTGAGGTACACCTTC,CASSPEPVRYTF
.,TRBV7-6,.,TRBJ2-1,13,TGTGCCAGCAGCTTAGGAGGCGAGCTTGTGCAGTTCTTC,CASSLGGELVQFF
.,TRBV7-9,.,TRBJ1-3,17,TGTGCCAGCAGCCCCCGCGTAGGGGCGTATTCTGGAAACACCATATATTTT,CASSPRVGAYSGNTIYF
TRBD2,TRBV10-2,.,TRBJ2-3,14,TGCGCCAGCAGTGTAAGCGGGGGCACAGATACGCAGTATTTT,CASSVSGGTDTQYF
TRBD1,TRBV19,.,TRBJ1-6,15,TGTGCCAGCAGGGACAGTAGCTCCTATAATTCACCCCTCCACTTT,CASRDSSSYNSPLHF
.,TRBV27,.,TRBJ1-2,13,TGTGCCAGCAGTTTGGGGGGTAGCTATGGCTACACCTTC,CASSLGGSYGYTF
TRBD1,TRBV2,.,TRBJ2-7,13,TGTGCCAGCAGTGGGACAGGGTTCTACGAGCAGTACTTC,CASSGTGFYEQYF
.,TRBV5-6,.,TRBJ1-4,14,TGTGCCAGCAGCTTGGCTGGGGGGGATGAAAAACTGTTTTTT,CASSLAGGDEKLFF
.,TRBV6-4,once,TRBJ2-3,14,TGTGCCAGCAGCCCCGTTAGTCGCACAGATACGCAGTATTTT,CASSPVSRTDTQYF
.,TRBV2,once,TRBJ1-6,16,TGTGCCAGCAGTAAACGCCCGACGGGGGATAATTCACCCCTCCACTTT,CASSKRPTGDNSPLHF
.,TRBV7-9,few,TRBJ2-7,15,TGTGCCAGCAGCTTAGGCAGGGGTAAGGGCTACGAGCAGTACTTC,CASSLGRGKGYEQYF
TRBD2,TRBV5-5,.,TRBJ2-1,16,TGTGCCAGCAGCTTGACTAGCGGGCTTAAAAACAATGAGCAGTTCTTC,CASSLTSGLKNNEQFF
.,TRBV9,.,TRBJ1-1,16,TGTGCCAGCACCCCCGGGGGGGTCCCGGGGAACACTGAAGCTTTCTTT,CASTPGGVPGNTEAFF
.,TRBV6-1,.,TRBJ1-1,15,TGTGCCAGCAAGTCCAGGGACAATCTAAACACTGAAGCTTTCTTT,CASKSRDNLNTEAFF
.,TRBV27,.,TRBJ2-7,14,TGTGCCAGCAGTCTAGTCGGCCTTGCCTACGAGCAGTACTTC,CASSLVGLAYEQYF
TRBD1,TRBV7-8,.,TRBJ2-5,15,TGTGCCAGCACCCCTCGGACAGGGGCTCACGAGACCCAGTACTTC,CASTPRTGAHETQYF
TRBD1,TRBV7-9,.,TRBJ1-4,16,TGTGCCAGCAGCTTAGGTGCTGGACAGGCTGCTGAAAAACTGTTTTTT,CASSLGAGQAAEKLFF
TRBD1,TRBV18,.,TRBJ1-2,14,TGTGCCAGCTCGATAGAGGGGGCCAACTATGGCTACACCTTC,CASSIEGANYGYTF
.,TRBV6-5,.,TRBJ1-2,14,TGTGCCAGCAGTTACTCCGGCAGGGCCTATGGCTACACCTTC,CASSYSGRAYGYTF
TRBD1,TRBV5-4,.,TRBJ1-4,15,TGTGCCAGCAGCTCGACAGGGGGCTCAAAGGAAAAACTGTTTTTT,CASSSTGGSKEKLFF
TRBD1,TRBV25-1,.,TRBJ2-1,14,TGTGCCAGAACCGGGACAGGGGCGGAGAATGAGCAGTTCTTC,CARTGTGAENEQFF
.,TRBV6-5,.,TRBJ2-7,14,TGTGCCAGCAGGCGCAGGCCCTCCTACCACGAGCAGTACTTC,CASRRRPSYHEQYF
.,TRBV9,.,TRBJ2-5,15,TGTGCCAGCAGCGAGACGACTAGACTTACAGAGACCCAGTACTTC,CASSETTRLTETQYF